The rows below give T cell receptor beta chains drawn from one sample of a study of Ad26.COV2.S vaccination and SARS-CoV-2 variants. Clones were sequenced by immunoSEQ multiplex PCR, and TCRdb holds only the in-frame ones, with some missing. The table has 350,000 to 500,000 clones, around 87% seen once. Sequencing used peripheral blood, obtained in a trial of Ad26.COV2.S vaccine versus placebo. These receptors all stem from a person aged 18-60 years who received the Ad26.COV2.S COVID-19 vaccine or a placebo. CDR3s include the opening cysteine and the closing phenylalanine or tryptophan. D genes are given only for firm matches. Expanded clones are given a class, and other clones once, few, many or no size at all.

v_call	clone_size	j_call	d_call	cdr3_nt	cdr3_aa
TRBV11-2	NA	TRBJ2-7	NA	TGTGCCAGCAGCTTACGCGGGACGGACACCTACGAGCAGTACTTC	CASSLRGTDTYEQYF
TRBV9	NA	TRBJ2-1	TRBD2	TGTGCCAGCAGCGGAGCGGGGGGGCCGTACAATGAGCAGTTCTTC	CASSGAGGPYNEQFF
TRBV7-3	NA	TRBJ2-3	TRBD1	TGTGCCAGCAGTGATCGGGGACAGGGAGATACGCAGTATTTT	CASSDRGQGDTQYF
TRBV10-3	NA	TRBJ1-2	TRBD1	TGTGCCATGTACAGGGGAGGGAACTATGGCTACACCTTC	CAMYRGGNYGYTF
TRBV11-2	NA	TRBJ2-7	TRBD1	TGTGCCAGCAGCTCCGGGACAGGGCTTTCCTACGAGCAGTACTTC	CASSSGTGLSYEQYF
TRBV5-4	NA	TRBJ2-1	NA	TGTGCCAGCAGCTGCCAGCTTTTGAGCTACAATGAGCAGTTCTTC	CASSCQLLSYNEQFF
TRBV7-8	NA	TRBJ2-2	NA	TGTGCCAGCAGTGGCATTATGGGAGGGAACACCGGGGAGCTGTTTTTT	CASSGIMGGNTGELFF
TRBV7-2	NA	TRBJ2-3	NA	TGTGCCAGCAGCTGGCCGGGACCTGATACGCAGTATTTT	CASSWPGPDTQYF
TRBV5-5	once	TRBJ2-7	NA	TGTGCCAGCAGCTTGGCACGAAGGATCACGGACGAGCAGTACTTC	CASSLARRITDEQYF
TRBV7-2	NA	TRBJ1-4	TRBD1	TGTGCCAGCAGCATTCGACAGGGGGCAGTTGAAAAACTGTTTTTT	CASSIRQGAVEKLFF